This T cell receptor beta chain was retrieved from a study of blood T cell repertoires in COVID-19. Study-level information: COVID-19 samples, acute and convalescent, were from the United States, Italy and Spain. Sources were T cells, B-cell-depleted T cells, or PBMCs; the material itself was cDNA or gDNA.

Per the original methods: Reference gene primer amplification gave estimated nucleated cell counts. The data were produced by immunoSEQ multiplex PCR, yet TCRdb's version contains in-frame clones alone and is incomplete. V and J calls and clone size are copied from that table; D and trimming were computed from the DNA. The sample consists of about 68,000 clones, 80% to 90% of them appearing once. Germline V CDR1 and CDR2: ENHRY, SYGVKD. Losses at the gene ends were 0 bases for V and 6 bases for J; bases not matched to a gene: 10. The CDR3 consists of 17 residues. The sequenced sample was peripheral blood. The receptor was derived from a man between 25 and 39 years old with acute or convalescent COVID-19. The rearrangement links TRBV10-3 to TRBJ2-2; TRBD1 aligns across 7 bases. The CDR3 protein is CAISESLTGSIAGELFF. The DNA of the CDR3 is TGTGCCATCAGTGAGTCCCTGACAGGGTCTATTGCCGGGGAGCTGTTTTTT.